The clone carrying this T cell receptor beta chain showed up many times. These data are taken from a study of T-cell reconstitution after alpha-beta-depleted transplantation in children. For TCRbeta, the library was prepared with unique molecular identifiers. TCRdb re-called the PCR reads through MiXCR, storing one row per CDR3 protein. The data hold fewer than 550,000 distinct CDR3 sequences, with 11% observed a single time. This clonotype was obtained from a human donor who donated a stem cell graft to a child with acute myeloid leukemia. Sequencing used PBMCs from the stem cell graft donor, obtained from the stem cell graft.

CDR3 DNA sequence: TGTGCCATCAGGGACCCGAGCTCCTACGAGCAGTACTTC. Its protein product is CAIRDPSSYEQYF. The chain combines TRBV10-3 with TRBJ2-7, with D uncertain. The length of the CDR3 is 13 residues. V lost 6 bases and J lost 0, with 9 bases in between. CDR1 is ENHRY, CDR2 SYGVKD, per germline.